This TCR beta chain was identified in a study of liver allograft versus peripheral blood T cells. For the study at large: Intrahepatic T cell receptor repertoires from transplanted livers were compared against repertoires in recipients' peripheral blood. Study observations and caveats: Reportedly, the T cell receptor repertoires present inside liver allografts differed from those in peripheral blood.

This clonotype was seen many times. The target antigen is unknown. TCRdb independently ran MiXCR on the reads; one entry per CDR3 protein. Of roughly 9,000 distinct CDR3 sequences listed, over 15% are singletons. The germline V and J ends were trimmed by 7 bases and 4 bases, with 14 bases remaining between them. The V gene's germline CDR1 is MNHEY and CDR2 SVGAGI. CDR3 length: 14 amino acids. The rearrangement joins TRBV6-5 to TRBJ1-5; D gene ambiguous. This clonotype originated in a human patient who had a liver transplant. A subset of T cells may come from the graft donor. The CDR3 DNA is TGTGCCAGCACCAAGGGTCCGGGGAATCAGCCCCAGCATTTT. This sequence encodes CASTKGPGNQPQHF.